The next 17 T cell receptor beta chains were all read from a single sample in a study of Graves' ophthalmopathy and Graves' hyperthyroidism. CDR3 regions of TCR beta were amplified from RNA transcripts. In the first round, RT-PCR was carried out with HTBI primers, and a multiplex PCR formed the second round. TCRdb reprocessed the multiplex PCR reads via MiXCR and lists one record per CDR3 protein. The table includes roughly 1.1 million distinct CDR3 sequences, 35% to 40% detected once. The sequenced sample consisted of peripheral blood or thyroid tissue (not recorded which). The receptors shown here come from an adult man with Graves' hyperthyroidism.

On this clonotype: One end of the junction does not line up with germline, which may come from a read error. CDR3 nucleotide sequence: TGTGCCAGCAGTTACCGGCTGGGGGCCCTACCTCGGGAAGAGACCCAGTACTTC. This encodes CASSYRLGALPREETQYF. V gene TRBV10-3 combines with J gene TRBJ2-5, with D tentatively TRBD1 (6 bases). This CDR3 spans 18 amino acids. The germline V gene has CDR1 ENHRY and CDR2 SYGVKD.

This clonotype was observed a few times. The CDR3 spells CSARDGTKETQYF. The CDR3 DNA reads TGCAGTGCTAGAGACGGGACAAAAGAGACCCAGTACTTC. The J gene is TRBJ2-5, the V gene TRBV20-1; D is possibly TRBD1 (6 bases). Trimming removed 0 bases from V and 3 bases from J, with 8 bases in between. From germline, CDR1 is DFQATT and CDR2 SNEGSKA (reference sequence). CDR3 length: 13 amino acids.

In its sample, this clonotype was seen many times. This chain joins TRBV12-3 or TRBV12-4 and TRBJ2-7; D ambiguous. V was pared by 8 bases and J by 3 bases, with 14 bases between. The CDR3 is made up of 13 amino acids. CDR3 sequence: CASGPSSVYEQYF. Written as DNA, the CDR3 is TGTGCCAGCGGGCCTAGTTCGGTCTACGAGCAGTACTTC.

The table lists this clonotype with many counts. The chain recombines TRBV5-1 with TRBJ1-4; possible D gene TRBD1, 6 bases. V was cut by 4 bases and J by 5 bases, with 12 bases left in between. The length of the CDR3 is 14 residues. Germline CDR1 SGHRS, CDR2 YFSETQ. The CDR3: CASSLQGPNEKLFF. CDR3 nucleotide sequence: TGCGCCAGCAGCCTACAGGGCCCCAATGAAAAACTGTTTTTT.

The chain is built from TRBV11-2 and TRBJ2-5; 8 bases line up with TRBD1. The CDR3 runs to 19 residues. Germline assignment: CDR1 SGHAT and CDR2 FQNNGV. V was pared by 5 bases and J by 0 bases, with 17 bases of the junction left unmatched. CDR3 DNA: TGTGCCAGCAGCAGAATCTACAGGGGGTTAAATGGGTACCAAGAGACCCAGTACTTC. Translated: CASSRIYRGLNGYQETQYF.

V is TRBV15 and J is TRBJ1-4; TRBD1 is a possible D gene (5 bases). There are 16 residues in the CDR3. CDR1 is LNHNV, CDR2 YYDKDF, per germline (reference sequence). V shed 0 bases and J shed 7 bases, with 15 bases lying between them. The CDR3 sequence: CATSRDPPGYSEKLFF. The CDR3 DNA is TGTGCCACCAGCAGAGATCCACCAGGGTATAGTGAAAAACTGTTTTTT.

This clonotype was seen only a few times. V gene TRBV9 combines with J gene TRBJ1-6, with D unclear. The V gene's germline CDR1 is SGDLS and CDR2 YYNGEE. The CDR3 spans 15 residues. V lost 4 bases and J 5 bases, leaving 13 bases between the germline ends. This chain's CDR3 is CASSPVSWNNSPLHF. In nucleotides, the CDR3 is TGTGCCAGCAGCCCGGTCTCGTGGAATAATTCACCCCTCCACTTT. Using reference TRBV9 and TRBJ1-6 for the parts outside the CDR3, the full variable domain is DSGVTQTPKHLITATGQRVTLRCSPRSGDLSVYWYQQSLDQGLQFLIQYYNGEERAKGNILERFSAQQFPDLHSELNLSSLELGDSALYFCASSPVSWNNSPLHFGNGTRLTVT.

This clonotype has a single count. It may be a read error: a sequence one base away is much more abundant. V usage is TRBV20-1 and J usage is TRBJ1-6, with TRBD1 matching over 10 bases. From germline, CDR1 is DFQATT and CDR2 SNEGSKA (reference sequence). This CDR3 spans 15 amino acids. Germline trimming cut 2 bases from V and 5 bases from J; bases unmatched to any gene: 3. The CDR3 sequence is CSARKGTGDNSPLHF. In DNA form, the CDR3 reads TGCAGTGCTAGAAAGGGGACAGGGGATAATTCACCCCTCCACTTT.

The chain recombines TRBV2 with TRBJ1-5; D is unresolved. Germline assignment: CDR1 SNHLY and CDR2 FYNNEI. Trimming shortened V by 11 bases and J by 0 bases, and 11 bases separated the two germline ends. This CDR3 is built from 13 residues. The CDR3 here is CASQPDSNQPQHF. Here the CDR3 DNA reads TGTGCCTCCCAGCCCGATAGCAATCAGCCCCAGCATTTT.

The chain has TRBV4-1 and TRBJ1-5; D is unclear. Trimming shortened V by 1 base and J by 0 bases, and 7 bases separated the two germline ends. CDR1 is MGHRA and CDR2 is YSYEKL in the germline V gene. This CDR3 is built from 15 residues. The DNA of the CDR3 is TGCGCCAGCAGCCAAGTTTCCGTTAGCAATCAGCCCCAGCATTTT. Translation: CASSQVSVSNQPQHF.

The V gene is TRBV9, the J gene TRBJ1-4; D is uncertain. Trimming stripped 0 bases from V and 3 bases from J, with 6 bases between. CDR3 size: 14 residues. Per germline, CDR1 SGDLS and CDR2 YYNGEE. CDR3 loop: CASSVASANEKLFF. DNA of the CDR3: TGTGCCAGCAGCGTAGCCTCGGCTAATGAAAAACTGTTTTTT.

This clonotype was counted many times. The CDR3 nucleotides are TGCGCCAGCAGCCAAGAGTCCCGAGATGGCTACACCTTC. This codes for CASSQESRDGYTF. The chain employs TRBV4-1 and TRBJ1-2, with D unresolved. This CDR3 spans 13 amino acids. Looked up from germline, CDR1 is MGHRA and CDR2 is YSYEKL. Trimming took off 0 bases at V and 6 bases at J, with 8 bases between the two ends.

To note about this clonotype: Sequence at one end of the junction differs from germline and may be a read error. This sequence joins TRBV5-6 and TRBJ2-5, with TRBD2 identical over 7 bases. The CDR3 consists of 11 residues. The germline V gene has CDR1 SGHDT and CDR2 YYEEEE. CDR3 residues: CASSWRETQSF. The CDR3 region has the DNA TGTGCCAGCAGCTGGCGGGAGACCCAGTCCTTC.

The chain couples TRBV7-2 to TRBJ2-6; no reliable D call. V shed 5 bases and J shed 4 bases, with 9 bases lying between them. Germline loops: CDR1 SGHTA, CDR2 FQGNSA. This CDR3 has 14 residues. The CDR3 nucleotides read TGTGCCAGCAGCGGGTACACCGGGGCCAACGTCCTGACTTTC. Translated, it gives CASSGYTGANVLTF.

V is TRBV7-8 and J is TRBJ1-3, with D perhaps TRBD1 (5 bases). The CDR3 totals 14 residues. Trimming removed 5 bases at V and 0 bases at J, with 8 bases between. The V gene's germline CDR1 is SGHVS and CDR2 FQNEAQ. CDR3 bases: TGTGCCAGCAGCCGGGACTTCTCTGGAAACACCATATATTTT. Protein sequence: CASSRDFSGNTIYF.

This chain connects TRBV19 to TRBJ2-7; 7 bases line up with TRBD1. After removal of 7 bases from V and 2 bases from J, the junction contained 11 bases not matched to a gene. The CDR3 spans 15 residues. The germline V gene has CDR1 LNHDA and CDR2 SQIVND (reference sequence). The CDR3 DNA follows: TGTGCCAGTACCAGGGGGTCGCAGGGGACCTACGAGCAGTACTTC. Amino acids: CASTRGSQGTYEQYF.

This clonotype came up many times. The chain combines TRBV19 with TRBJ1-5; D remains ambiguous. V was pared by 5 bases and J by 1 base, with 12 bases between. Germline CDR1 reads LNHDA; CDR2 reads SQIVND (reference sequence). CDR3 size: 15 residues. The CDR3 DNA reads TGTGCCAGTAGTTCCCTCAGGTTGAGCAATCAGCCCCAGCATTTT. Translating gives CASSSLRLSNQPQHF.